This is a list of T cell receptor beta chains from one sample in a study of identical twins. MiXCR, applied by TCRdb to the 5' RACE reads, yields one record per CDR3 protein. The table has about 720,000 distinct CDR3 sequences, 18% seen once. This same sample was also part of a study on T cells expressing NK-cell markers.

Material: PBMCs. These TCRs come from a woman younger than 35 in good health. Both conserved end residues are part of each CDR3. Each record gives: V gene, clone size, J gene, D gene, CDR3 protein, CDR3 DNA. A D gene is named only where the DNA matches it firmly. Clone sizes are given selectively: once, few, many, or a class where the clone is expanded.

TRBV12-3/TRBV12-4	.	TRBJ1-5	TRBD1	CASSGGQPQPQHF	TGTGCCAGCAGTGGGGGACAGCCTCAGCCCCAGCATTTT
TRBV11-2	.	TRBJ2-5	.	CASSFMGGAGETQYF	TGTGCCAGCAGCTTTATGGGGGGGGCGGGGGAGACCCAGTACTTC
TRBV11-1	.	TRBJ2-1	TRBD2	CASSLGLAGGGSYNEQFF	TGTGCCAGCAGCTTAGGGCTAGCGGGGGGCGGCTCCTACAATGAGCAGTTCTTC
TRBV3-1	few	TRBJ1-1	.	CASSQEITGTEAFF	TGTGCCAGCAGCCAAGAGATTACTGGCACTGAAGCTTTCTTT
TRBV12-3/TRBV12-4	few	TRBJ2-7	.	CASLGGKESSYEQYF	TGTGCCAGCCTAGGCGGGAAGGAGAGCTCCTACGAGCAGTACTTC
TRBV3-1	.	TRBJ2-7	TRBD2	CASSQSLAGSYEQYF	TGTGCCAGCAGCCAATCACTAGCGGGCTCCTACGAGCAGTACTTC
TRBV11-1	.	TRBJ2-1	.	CASSLVAGPARGYNEQFF	TGTGCCAGCAGCTTAGTGGCCGGACCGGCCCGGGGCTACAATGAGCAGTTCTTC
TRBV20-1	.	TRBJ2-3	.	CCARWQGTSDTQYF	TGCTGTGCTAGGTGGCAGGGGACTTCAGATACGCAGTATTTT
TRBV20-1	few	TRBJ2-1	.	CSAINRGHYNEQFF	TGCAGTGCTATCAATAGGGGCCACTACAATGAGCAGTTCTTC
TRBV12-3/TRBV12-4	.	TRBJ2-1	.	CASSPFISSYNEQFF	TGTGCCAGCAGTCCATTTATAAGCTCCTACAATGAGCAGTTCTTC
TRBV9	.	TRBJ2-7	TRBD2	CASSDGTSSYEQYF	TGTGCCAGCAGCGACGGGACTAGCTCCTACGAGCAGTACTTC
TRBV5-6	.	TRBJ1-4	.	CASHPGRLNEKLFF	TGTGCCAGCCACCCGGGACGATTGAATGAAAAACTGTTTTTT
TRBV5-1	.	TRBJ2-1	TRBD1	CASSSPTGDDEQFF	TGCGCCAGCAGCTCCCCGACAGGGGACGATGAGCAGTTCTTC
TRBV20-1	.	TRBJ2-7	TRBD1	CSARDRGQSYEQYF	TGCAGTGCTAGAGATAGGGGACAGTCCTACGAGCAGTACTTC
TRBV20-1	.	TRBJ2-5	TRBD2	CSARGGGVETQYF	TGCAGTGCCCGGGGGGGAGGAGTGGAGACCCAGTACTTC
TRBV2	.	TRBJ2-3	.	CASSSQVDRTDTQYF	TGTGCCAGCAGTTCCCAGGTGGACCGCACAGATACGCAGTATTTT
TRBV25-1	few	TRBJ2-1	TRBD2	CASSLPGAGGRNEQFF	TGTGCCAGCAGTCTCCCGGGGGCGGGGGGTCGGAATGAGCAGTTCTTC
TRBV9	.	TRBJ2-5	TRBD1	CASSVIDREGETQYF	TGTGCCAGCAGCGTCATCGACAGGGAAGGCGAGACCCAGTACTTC
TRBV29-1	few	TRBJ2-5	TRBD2	CSVLLAGATETQYF	TGCAGCGTCTTACTAGCGGGGGCTACAGAGACCCAGTACTTC
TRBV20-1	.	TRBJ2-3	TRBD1	CSARKPGQGDTQYF	TGCAGTGCTAGGAAACCGGGACAGGGAGATACGCAGTATTTT
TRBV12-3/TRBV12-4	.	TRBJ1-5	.	CASSLSSWENSNQPQHF	TGTGCCAGCAGTTTATCATCTTGGGAAAATAGCAATCAGCCCCAGCATTTT
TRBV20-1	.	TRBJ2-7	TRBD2	CSATSGTSGRSYEQYF	TGCAGTGCTACCTCCGGGACTAGCGGGAGAAGCTACGAGCAGTACTTC
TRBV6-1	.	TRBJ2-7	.	CASSKRPWVGSYEQYF	TGTGCCAGCAGTAAACGACCGTGGGTGGGCTCCTACGAGCAGTACTTC
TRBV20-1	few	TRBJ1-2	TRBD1	CSATGGHGYTF	TGCAGTGCTACAGGGGGTCATGGCTACACCTTC
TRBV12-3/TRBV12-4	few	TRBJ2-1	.	CASTLRSYNEQFF	TGTGCCAGCACATTGAGGTCCTACAATGAGCAGTTCTTC
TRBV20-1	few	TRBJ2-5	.	CSAVLGGGETQYF	TGCAGTGCCGTCCTCGGGGGCGGGGAGACCCAGTACTTC
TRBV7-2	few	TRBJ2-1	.	CASSLGARFDEQFF	TGTGCCAGCTCCCTTGGCGCTCGCTTCGATGAGCAGTTCTTC
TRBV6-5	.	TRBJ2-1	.	CASSSGLGADEQFF	TGTGCCAGCAGTTCGGGACTGGGGGCTGATGAGCAGTTCTTC